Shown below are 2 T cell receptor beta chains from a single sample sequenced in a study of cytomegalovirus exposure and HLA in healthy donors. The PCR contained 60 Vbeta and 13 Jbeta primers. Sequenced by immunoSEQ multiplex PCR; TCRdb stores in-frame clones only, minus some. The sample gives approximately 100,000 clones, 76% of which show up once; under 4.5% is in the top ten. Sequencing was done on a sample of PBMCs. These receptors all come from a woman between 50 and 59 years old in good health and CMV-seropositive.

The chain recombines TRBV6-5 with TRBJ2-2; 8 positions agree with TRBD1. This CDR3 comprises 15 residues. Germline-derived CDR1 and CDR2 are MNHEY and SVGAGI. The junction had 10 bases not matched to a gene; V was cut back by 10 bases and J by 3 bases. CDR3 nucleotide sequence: TGTGCCAACAGGTCGGGACAGGACTACACCGGGGAGCTGTTTTTT. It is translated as CANRSGQDYTGELFF.

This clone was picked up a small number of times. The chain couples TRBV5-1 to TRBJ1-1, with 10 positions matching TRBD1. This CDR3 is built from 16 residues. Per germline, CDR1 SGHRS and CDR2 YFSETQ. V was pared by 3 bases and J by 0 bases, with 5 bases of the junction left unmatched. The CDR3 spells CASSSDRGNMNTEAFF. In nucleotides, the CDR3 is TGCGCCAGCAGCTCGGACAGGGGGAACATGAACACTGAAGCTTTCTTT.